This is a list of T cell receptor beta chains from one sample in a study of blood T cells in healthy people across ages. TCRdb recomputed calls from the 5' RACE reads with MiXCR, one row per CDR3 protein. Altogether some 930,000 distinct CDR3 sequences are present, 25% to 35% being singletons, with the ten largest covering roughly 10%. The sample was also linked to a second study, of T cells of mothers and their children.

Sequenced: blood. The receptors derive from a woman aged 40 to 50 in good health. Each CDR3 is given with its conserved first and last residue. Each record gives: J gene, D gene, clone size, V gene, CDR3 protein, CDR3 DNA. D genes are given only for firm matches. Part of the rows lack a size; the others show once, few, many or a class for expanded clones.

J: TRBJ2-7; D: .; size: .; V: TRBV7-2; CDR3: CASSLASLRGTEQYF; DNA: TGTGCCAGCAGCTTAGCGTCCTTACGGGGGACCGAGCAGTACTTC
J: TRBJ2-5; D: .; size: .; V: TRBV6-5; CDR3: CASSPDGIQETQYF; DNA: TGTGCCAGCAGTCCTGACGGGATACAAGAGACCCAGTACTTC
J: TRBJ2-2; D: .; size: few; V: TRBV4-1; CDR3: CASSVPGWALNTGELFF; DNA: TGCGCCAGCAGCGTCCCCGGATGGGCTCTTAACACCGGGGAGCTGTTTTTT
J: TRBJ2-2; D: TRBD1; size: .; V: TRBV5-1; CDR3: CASSETGNGELFF; DNA: TGCGCCAGCAGCGAGACAGGGAACGGGGAGCTGTTTTTT
J: TRBJ2-2; D: .; size: few; V: TRBV15; CDR3: CATSRDTSNTGELFF; DNA: TGTGCCACCAGCAGAGATACAAGTAACACCGGGGAGCTGTTTTTT
J: TRBJ2-2; D: .; size: .; V: TRBV7-3; CDR3: CASSWGGDNTGELFF; DNA: TGTGCCAGCAGCTGGGGCGGGGACAACACCGGGGAGCTGTTTTTT
J: TRBJ2-2; D: .; size: .; V: TRBV6-1; CDR3: CAGSVAQGSTGELFF; DNA: TGTGCCGGCAGTGTCGCTCAGGGGAGTACCGGGGAGCTGTTTTTT
J: TRBJ1-1; D: TRBD1; size: few; V: TRBV27; CDR3: CASSGTGRNEAFF; DNA: TGTGCCAGCAGTGGGACAGGCCGCAATGAAGCTTTCTTT
J: TRBJ1-5; D: .; size: .; V: TRBV6-1; CDR3: CASSEDRWGYQPQHF; DNA: TGTGCCAGCAGTGAAGACCGTTGGGGGTATCAGCCCCAGCATTTT
J: TRBJ2-2; D: .; size: .; V: TRBV6-5; CDR3: CASRYYTNTGELFF; DNA: TGTGCCAGTCGGTACTATACGAACACCGGGGAGCTGTTTTTT
J: TRBJ2-1; D: TRBD2; size: few; V: TRBV3-1; CDR3: CASSPLVAGGSNEQFF; DNA: TGTGCCAGCAGCCCCCTCGTAGCGGGGGGCTCCAATGAGCAGTTCTTC
J: TRBJ1-1; D: .; size: few; V: TRBV28; CDR3: CASSFGGGTEAFF; DNA: TGTGCCAGCAGTTTTGGGGGGGGCACTGAAGCTTTCTTT
J: TRBJ2-3; D: .; size: .; V: TRBV3-1; CDR3: CARSPFGIKGTDTQYF; DNA: TGTGCCCGCAGCCCTTTTGGGATTAAAGGTACAGATACGCAGTATTTT